These 19 T cell receptor beta chains came from one sample sequenced in a study of T-cell memory formation after mild COVID-19. TCRdb used MiXCR to reprocess the 5' RACE reads, holding one entry per CDR3 protein. The profile shows some 350,000 distinct CDR3 sequences, 10% to 15% of them singletons. The sequenced material came from PBMCs or a T cell subset sorted from them (not recorded which). Source of these receptors: a man aged 18 to 29 who had mild COVID-19 (a few samples of this study predate the infection). Cell type and time point are not known.

This clonotype has just a few counts. The DNA of the CDR3 is TGTGCCTGGAGTGAAACAGAACCCGGGGAGCTGTTTTTT. Protein sequence: CAWSETEPGELFF. The chain uses TRBV30 and TRBJ2-2, with D uncertain. Per germline, CDR1 GTSNPN and CDR2 SVGIG (reference sequence). The CDR3 consists of 13 residues. Trimming removed 1 base at V and 6 bases at J, with 9 bases between.

The chain uses TRBV5-1 and TRBJ2-3; no firm D call. The V gene lost 5 bases and the J gene lost 4 bases, with 11 bases spanning the gap. CDR1 SGHRS and CDR2 YFSETQ come from the germline V gene. This CDR3 region has 13 residues. The CDR3 protein is CASRPPSADTQYF. The CDR3 DNA reads TGCGCCAGCAGGCCCCCAAGCGCAGATACGCAGTATTTT.

The chain couples TRBV7-2 to TRBJ2-3; no clear D. Germline V gives CDR1 SGHTA, CDR2 FQGNSA. V shed 5 bases and J shed 0 bases, with 15 bases lying between them. This CDR3 has 16 residues. CDR3 DNA sequence: TGTGCCAGCAGCATCTTGGCCGGGTTTAGCACAGATACGCAGTATTTT. Protein product: CASSILAGFSTDTQYF.

This clonotype was counted a few times. The chain has TRBV10-3 and TRBJ2-3, with 9 bases matching TRBD1. J lost 4 bases, V lost 10 bases, and 9 bases had no gene match. Germline CDR1 ENHRY, CDR2 SYGVKD. This CDR3 is 14 amino acids long. The CDR3 protein is CATLRDRVSDTQYF. CDR3 nucleotide sequence: TGTGCCACCCTCCGGGACAGGGTTTCAGATACGCAGTATTTT.

The chain combines TRBV7-2 with TRBJ2-5; tentatively, D is TRBD2 (6 bases). This CDR3 comprises 15 residues. Trimming removed 5 bases at V and 5 bases at J, with 18 bases between. Germline CDR1 and CDR2: SGHTA and FQGNSA. In DNA form, the CDR3 reads TGTGCCAGCAGCCTACTGACGGGGGTCCGGGAGACCCAGTACTTC. The encoded protein is CASSLLTGVRETQYF.

This clonotype was counted at least ten times. The rearrangement links TRBV10-3 to TRBJ2-3; D gene unclear. This CDR3 is built from 13 residues. Trimming removed 3 bases from V and 6 bases from J, with 10 bases in between. Germline values: CDR1 ENHRY, CDR2 SYGVKD. The CDR3 spells CAISDRGADTQYF. The CDR3 coding sequence is TGTGCCATCAGTGATAGAGGCGCGGATACGCAGTATTTT.

This clonotype was counted between two and nine times. The chain couples TRBV7-6 to TRBJ2-6; the D is unclear. Trimming took 4 bases from V and 6 from J, leaving 4 bases between them. The CDR3 has 12 amino acids. Germline lookup yields CDR1 SGHVS and CDR2 FNYEAQ. Written as DNA, the CDR3 is TGTGCCAGCAGCTCCGAGGCCAACGTCCTGACTTTC. This gives the protein CASSSEANVLTF.

The J gene is TRBJ1-2, the V gene TRBV5-6; tentatively, D is TRBD1 (5 bases). This CDR3 is 14 amino acids long. V lost 4 bases and J 1 base, leaving 11 bases between the germline ends. Per the germline V gene, CDR1 is SGHDT and CDR2 is YYEEEE. CDR3 coding DNA: TGTGCCAGCAGCAGGGCAGGGTATAACTATGGCTACACCTTC. The encoded protein is CASSRAGYNYGYTF. Together with reference TRBV5-6 and TRBJ1-2, the CDR3 gives the full variable domain: DAGVTQSPTHLIKTRGQQVTLRCSPKSGHDTVSWYQQALGQGPQFIFQYYEEEERQRGNFPDRFSGHQFPNYSSELNVNALLLGDSALYLCASSRAGYNYGYTFGSGTRLTVV.

A few counts support this clonotype. The chain links TRBV6-4 to TRBJ2-1, with a weak D call TRBD1 (5 bases). The germline gives CDR1 MRHNA, CDR2 SNTAGT. This CDR3 spans 15 amino acids. V dropped 3 bases and J dropped 6 bases, with 15 bases sitting between them. CDR3 loop: CASSEGETTPNEQFF. CDR3 nucleotide sequence: TGTGCCAGCAGTGAAGGGGAAACTACCCCCAATGAGCAGTTCTTC.

The CDR3 here is CSARGTGQAFF. The DNA of the CDR3 is TGCAGTGCTAGAGGAACAGGGCAAGCTTTCTTT. The rearrangement joins TRBV20-1 to TRBJ1-1; D is perhaps TRBD1 (6 bases). This CDR3 spans 11 amino acids. V lost 1 base, J lost 9 bases, and 9 bases lay in between. Germline V CDR1 and CDR2: DFQATT, SNEGSKA (reference sequence).

This clonotype was seen more than once but under ten times. The chain is built from TRBV12-3 or TRBV12-4 and TRBJ2-2, with 9 bases lining up with TRBD1. The CDR3 extends over 14 amino acids. The ends lost 5 bases at V and 7 bases at J; junction bases unmatched: 5. CDR3 sequence (DNA): TGTGCCAGCAGTGCACAGGGGGCCGACGGGGAGCTGTTTTTT. It translates to CASSAQGADGELFF.

J is TRBJ1-5 and V is TRBV5-5; TRBD1 might be the D (6 bases). The CDR3 spans 13 residues. V lost 3 bases and J lost 4, with 8 bases in between. CDR1 is SGHKS, CDR2 YYEKEE, per germline (reference sequence). Written as DNA, the CDR3 is TGTGCCAGCAGCTCGGGGGCGAATCAGCCCCAGCATTTT. Its translation is CASSSGANQPQHF.

J is TRBJ2-7 and V is TRBV9; the D gene is possibly TRBD1 (6 bases). Germline V CDR1 and CDR2: SGDLS, YYNGEE. The V and J ends lost 0 bases and 3 bases respectively, with 10 bases between them. This CDR3 is built from 14 residues. The CDR3 spells CASSVGGQNYEQYF. The CDR3 nucleotides are TGTGCCAGCAGCGTAGGGGGACAAAACTACGAGCAGTACTTC. The entire variable domain, with the rest obtained from reference TRBV9 and TRBJ2-7, is as follows: DSGVTQTPKHLITATGQRVTLRCSPRSGDLSVYWYQQSLDQGLQFLIQYYNGEERAKGNILERFSAQQFPDLHSELNLSSLELGDSALYFCASSVGGQNYEQYFGPGTRLTVT.

The chain employs TRBV7-2 and TRBJ1-2; D uncertain. This CDR3 region has 15 residues. V was cut by 5 bases and J by 2 bases, with 15 bases left in between. Germline V gene sequence: CDR1 SGHTA, CDR2 FQGNSA. The CDR3 bases are TGTGCCAGCAGCCCTGGTCAACATAGGAACTATGGCTACACCTTC. It codes for CASSPGQHRNYGYTF. Full variable domain (missing parts from reference TRBV7-2 and TRBJ1-2): GAGVSQSPSNKVTEKGKDVELRCDPISGHTALYWYRQSLGQGLEFLIYFQGNSAPDKSGLPSDRFSAERTGGSVSTLTIQRTQQEDSAVYLCASSPGQHRNYGYTFGSGTRLTVV.

The gene calls are TRBV19 and TRBJ1-5; no firm D call. The germline V gene encodes CDR1 LNHDA and CDR2 SQIVND (reference sequence). CDR3 length equals 14 residues. Trimming took off 7 bases at V and 0 bases at J, with 10 bases between the two ends. The CDR3 region is CASNAGYSNQPQHF. In nucleotides, the CDR3 is TGTGCCAGTAATGCGGGGTATAGCAATCAGCCCCAGCATTTT. Using reference TRBV19 and TRBJ1-5 for the parts outside the CDR3, the full variable domain is DGGITQSPKYLFRKEGQNVTLSCEQNLNHDAMYWYRQDPGQGLRLIYYSQIVNDFQKGDIAEGYSVSREKKESFPLTVTSAQKNPTAFYLCASNAGYSNQPQHFGDGTRLSIL.

This clonotype was seen more than once but under ten times. The chain has TRBV18 and TRBJ1-5; 7 nucleotides match TRBD1. CDR3 size: 18 residues. Trimming at V came to 1 base and at J to 2 bases, leaving 11 bases not matched to a gene. CDR1 and CDR2 from the germline V gene are KGHSH and LQKENI. This CDR3 is CASSPRYQGGGGNQPQHF. The CDR3 DNA sequence: TGTGCCAGCTCACCACGGTACCAAGGGGGCGGGGGCAATCAGCCCCAGCATTTT.

In this sample, this clonotype turned up a few times. The CDR3 sequence: CASSRTRPRAREAFF. The CDR3 region has the DNA TGTGCCAGCAGCCGGACAAGGCCAAGGGCTAGGGAAGCTTTCTTT. This chain uses TRBV3-1 with TRBJ1-1; maybe TRBD1 (5 bases). Germline V CDR1 and CDR2: LGHDT, YNNKEL (reference sequence). The V end lost 4 bases, the J end lost 8 bases, and 20 bases lay between the germline ends. CDR3 length: 15 amino acids. Together with reference TRBV3-1 and TRBJ1-1, the CDR3 gives the full variable domain: DTAVSQTPKYLVTQMGNDKSIKCEQNLGHDTMYWYKQDSKKFLKIMFSYNNKELIINETVPNRFSPKSPDKAHLNLHINSLELGDSAVYFCASSRTRPRAREAFFGQGTRLTVV.

There are many counts of this clonotype. The chain joins TRBV7-2 to TRBJ1-2; D possibly corresponds to TRBD1 (5 bases). With 5 bases removed from V and 8 bases from J, the gap between germline ends came to 21 bases. The length of the CDR3 is 15 residues. CDR1 is SGHTA, CDR2 FQGNSA, per germline. Here the CDR3 DNA reads TGTGCCAGCAGCAGGTTATTGTCAGCCGAGGGGGGCTACACCTTC. Its translation: CASSRLLSAEGGYTF.

The J gene is TRBJ2-3, the V gene TRBV7-3; D might be TRBD1 (6 bases). Per germline, CDR1 SGHTA and CDR2 FQGTGA. Trimming took off 3 bases at V and 6 bases at J, with 10 bases between the two ends. The CDR3 has 13 residues. The CDR3 DNA is TGTGCCAGCAGCTTGGGGGCAATCGATACGCAGTATTTT. Residues: CASSLGAIDTQYF.